This record covers a single T cell receptor (beta chain). No antigen is known for it. Here immunoSEQ multiplex PCR was the method, and the copy in TCRdb shows in-frame clones only, minus some. The repertoire includes tens of thousands of clones, 65% to 90% of them detected once, and 25% sits in the top ten. The data were obtained in a study of OX40 agonist ivuxolimab in advanced cancers. The ends lost 3 bases at V and 7 bases at J; junction bases unmatched: 4. The germline V gene encodes CDR1 LNHNV and CDR2 YYDKDF (reference sequence). The CDR3 spans 13 residues. Overall study results and limits: In general, CD8+ T cells held more expanded clones than CD4+ did, on average.

The receptor's source is an adult with an advanced solid tumor such as melanoma, head and neck, liver or kidney cancer. Here the sequenced sample was CD4+ or CD8+ T cells sorted from blood, taken in a trial of the OX40 agonist ivuxolimab. The V call is TRBV15, the J call TRBJ2-7, with TRBD1 matching over 9 bases. CDR3 in DNA: TGTGCCACCAGCAGCGGGACAGGGTTTGAGCAGTACTTC. This translates into CATSSGTGFEQYF.